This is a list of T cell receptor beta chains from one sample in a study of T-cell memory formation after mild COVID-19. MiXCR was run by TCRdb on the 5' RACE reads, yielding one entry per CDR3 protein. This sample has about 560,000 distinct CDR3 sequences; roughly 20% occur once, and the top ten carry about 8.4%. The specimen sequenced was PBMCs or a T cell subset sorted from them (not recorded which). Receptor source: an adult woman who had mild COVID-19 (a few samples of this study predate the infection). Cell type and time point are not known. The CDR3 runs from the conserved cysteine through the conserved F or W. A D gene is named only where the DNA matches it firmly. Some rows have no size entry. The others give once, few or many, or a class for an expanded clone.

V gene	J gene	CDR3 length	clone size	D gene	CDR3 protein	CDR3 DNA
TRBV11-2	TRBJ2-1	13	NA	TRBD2	CASSYPGLAEWFF	TGTGCCAGCAGCTACCCGGGACTAGCGGAGTGGTTCTTC
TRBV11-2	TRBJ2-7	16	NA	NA	CASSLDIGARGYEQYF	TGTGCCAGCAGCTTAGATATTGGGGCACGAGGCTACGAGCAGTACTTC
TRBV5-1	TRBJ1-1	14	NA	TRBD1	CASSLGQGEGEAFF	TGCGCCAGCAGCTTAGGACAGGGAGAGGGTGAAGCTTTCTTT
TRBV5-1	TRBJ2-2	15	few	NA	CASSLGTLDAGELFF	TGCGCCAGCAGCTTGGGGACACTAGACGCCGGGGAGCTGTTTTTT
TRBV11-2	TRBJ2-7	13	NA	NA	CASSLNPVYEQYF	TGTGCCAGCAGCTTAAATCCCGTCTACGAGCAGTACTTC
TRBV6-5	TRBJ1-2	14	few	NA	CASSDYRFRYGYTF	TGTGCCAGCAGTGACTACAGGTTCCGCTATGGCTACACCTTC
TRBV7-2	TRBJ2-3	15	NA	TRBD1	CASRRTGAKSDTQYF	TGTGCCAGCAGGCGGACAGGGGCGAAGTCGGATACGCAGTATTTT
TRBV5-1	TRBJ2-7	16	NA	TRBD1	CASSRQPFGTAYEQYF	TGCGCCAGCAGCCGGCAACCCTTCGGGACAGCCTACGAGCAGTACTTC
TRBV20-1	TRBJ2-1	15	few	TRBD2	CSARAAGGPWNEQFF	TGCAGTGCTAGGGCAGCGGGGGGGCCGTGGAATGAGCAGTTCTTC
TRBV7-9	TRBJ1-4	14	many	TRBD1	CASSPTGANEKLFF	TGTGCCAGCAGCCCGACAGGGGCTAATGAAAAACTGTTTTTT
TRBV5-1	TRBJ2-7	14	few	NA	CASSWGGRSYEQYF	TGCGCCAGCAGCTGGGGGGGCCGTTCCTACGAGCAGTACTTC
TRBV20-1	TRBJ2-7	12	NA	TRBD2	CSARREGYEQYF	TGCAGTGCCCGGCGGGAGGGTTACGAGCAGTACTTC
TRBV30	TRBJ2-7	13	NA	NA	CAWGGLSSYEQYF	TGTGCCTGGGGGGGACTGAGCTCCTACGAGCAGTACTTC
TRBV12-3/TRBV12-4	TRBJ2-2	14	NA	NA	CASSFVRGAGELFF	TGTGCCAGCAGTTTTGTCAGGGGGGCCGGGGAGCTGTTTTTT
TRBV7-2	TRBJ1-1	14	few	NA	CASNQDSMNTEAFF	TGTGCCAGCAACCAAGACAGCATGAACACTGAAGCTTTCTTT
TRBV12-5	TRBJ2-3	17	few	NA	CASALANGGADTDTQYF	TGTGCTAGTGCCTTGGCGAACGGAGGGGCAGATACAGATACGCAGTATTTT
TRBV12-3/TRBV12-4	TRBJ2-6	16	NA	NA	CASSFGGGFGANVLTF	TGTGCCAGCAGTTTCGGAGGAGGCTTTGGGGCCAACGTCCTGACTTTC
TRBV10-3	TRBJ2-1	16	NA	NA	CAISDLRLSSYNEQFF	TGTGCCATCAGTGACCTGCGTCTGAGCTCCTACAATGAGCAGTTCTTC
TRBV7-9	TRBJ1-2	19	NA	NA	CASSLGFVAPLPFNYGYTF	TGTGCCAGCAGCTTAGGTTTTGTGGCACCACTCCCTTTTAACTATGGCTACACCTTC
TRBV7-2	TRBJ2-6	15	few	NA	CASSLSYSGANVLTF	TGTGCCAGCAGCTTAAGTTACTCTGGGGCCAACGTCCTGACTTTC
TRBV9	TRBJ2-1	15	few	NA	CASSVEGYGENEQFF	TGTGCCAGCAGCGTAGAGGGGTATGGGGAAAATGAGCAGTTCTTC
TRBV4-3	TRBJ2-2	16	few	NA	CASSQGPSPNTGELFF	TGCGCCAGCAGCCAAGGGCCCAGCCCGAACACCGGGGAGCTGTTTTTT
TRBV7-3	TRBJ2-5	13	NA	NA	CASSLTRGETQYF	TGTGCCAGCAGCTTAACCCGCGGGGAGACCCAGTACTTC
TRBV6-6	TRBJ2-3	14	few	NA	CASSYSSGKDTQYF	TGTGCCAGCAGTTACTCGTCTGGGAAGGATACGCAGTATTTT
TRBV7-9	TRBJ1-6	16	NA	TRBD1	CASGFSGGLSNSPLHF	TGTGCCAGCGGATTCTCAGGGGGACTCTCCAATTCACCCCTCCACTTT
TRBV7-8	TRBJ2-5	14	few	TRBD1	CASSLGTGMETQYF	TGTGCCAGCAGCTTAGGGACAGGAATGGAGACCCAGTACTTC
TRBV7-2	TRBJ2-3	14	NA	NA	CASSLGRGPDTQYF	TGTGCCAGCAGCTTAGGTAGGGGCCCAGATACGCAGTATTTT
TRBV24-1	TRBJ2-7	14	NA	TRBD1	CATSESGTGDEQYF	TGTGCCACCAGTGAGTCCGGGACAGGGGACGAGCAGTACTTC
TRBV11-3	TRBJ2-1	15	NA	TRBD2	CASSKRLAGVGEQFF	TGTGCCAGCAGCAAACGACTAGCGGGGGTAGGTGAGCAGTTCTTC
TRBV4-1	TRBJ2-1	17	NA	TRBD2	CASSQLGTSGRGNEQFF	TGCGCCAGCAGCCAGCTGGGGACTAGCGGGAGAGGGAATGAGCAGTTCTTC
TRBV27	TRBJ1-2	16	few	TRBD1	CASSIIRDSKNYGYTF	TGTGCCAGCAGTATCATCCGGGACAGTAAAAACTATGGCTACACCTTC
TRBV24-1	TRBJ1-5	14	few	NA	CATSVTSSNQPQHF	TGTGCCACCAGTGTTACCAGTAGCAATCAGCCCCAGCATTTT
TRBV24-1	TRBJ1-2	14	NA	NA	CATSGRGRDYGYTF	TGTGCCACCAGTGGAAGGGGCAGAGACTATGGCTACACCTTC
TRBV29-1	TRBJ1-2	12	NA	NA	CSSGGGDGGYTF	TGCAGCTCTGGTGGGGGCGATGGCGGCTACACCTTC
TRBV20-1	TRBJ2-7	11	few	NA	CSARDRVEQYF	TGCAGTGCTAGAGACCGAGTAGAGCAGTACTTC
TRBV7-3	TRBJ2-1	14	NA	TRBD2	CASSSGLAGSDQFF	TGTGCCAGCAGCTCCGGACTAGCGGGGTCGGATCAGTTCTTC
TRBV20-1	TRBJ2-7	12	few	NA	CSALQGTYEQYF	TGCAGTGCTCTTCAGGGTACCTACGAGCAGTACTTC
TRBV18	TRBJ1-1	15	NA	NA	CASSEQGLGNTEAFF	TGTGCCAGCTCGGAACAGGGTCTAGGGAACACTGAAGCTTTCTTT
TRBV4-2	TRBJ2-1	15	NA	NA	CASSQEGAAHNEQFF	TGTGCCAGCAGCCAAGAAGGTGCCGCTCACAATGAGCAGTTCTTC
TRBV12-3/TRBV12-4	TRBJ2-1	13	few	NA	CASSTREYNEQFF	TGTGCCAGCAGCACGCGAGAGTACAATGAGCAGTTCTTC
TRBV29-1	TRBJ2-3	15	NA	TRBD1	CSVVGWTGTTDTQYF	TGCAGCGTTGTTGGATGGACAGGGACGACAGATACGCAGTATTTT
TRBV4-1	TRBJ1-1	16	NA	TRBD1	CASSQEGDSLNTEAFF	TGCGCCAGCAGCCAAGAGGGGGACAGTCTGAACACTGAAGCTTTCTTT
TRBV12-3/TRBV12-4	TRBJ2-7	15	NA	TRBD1	CASSLGQAVIHEQYF	TGTGCCAGCAGTCTGGGACAGGCGGTAATCCACGAGCAGTACTTC
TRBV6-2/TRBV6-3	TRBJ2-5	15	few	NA	CASSRLQVPMETQYF	TGTGCCAGCAGCCGACTTCAGGTTCCGATGGAGACCCAGTACTTC
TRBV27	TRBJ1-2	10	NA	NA	CATFFYGYTF	TGTGCCACCTTCTTCTATGGCTACACCTTC
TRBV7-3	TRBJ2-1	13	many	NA	CASSLSSKDEQFF	TGTGCCAGCAGCTTGAGCAGTAAAGATGAGCAGTTCTTC
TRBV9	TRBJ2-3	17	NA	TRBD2	CASSARALAGDFYTQYF	TGTGCCAGCAGCGCCCGGGCACTAGCGGGGGACTTCTATACGCAGTATTTT
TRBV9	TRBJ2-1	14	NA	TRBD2	CASGASGTYNEQFF	TGTGCCAGCGGAGCTAGCGGGACCTACAATGAGCAGTTCTTC
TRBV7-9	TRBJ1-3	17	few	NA	CASSPLAASETGNTIYF	TGTGCCAGCAGCCCCTTGGCGGCATCTGAGACTGGAAACACCATATATTTT
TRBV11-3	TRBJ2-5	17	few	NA	CASSPGTAARSGETQYF	TGTGCCAGCAGCCCAGGGACGGCGGCTAGGAGTGGAGAGACCCAGTACTTC
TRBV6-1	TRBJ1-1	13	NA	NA	CAIAGQLHTEAFF	TGTGCCATCGCCGGACAGCTCCACACTGAAGCTTTCTTT
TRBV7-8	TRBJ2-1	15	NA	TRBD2	CASSMPLAGYNEQFF	TGTGCCAGCAGCATGCCACTAGCGGGGTACAATGAGCAGTTCTTC
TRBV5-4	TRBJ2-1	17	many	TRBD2	CASSSGLAGKGYNEQFF	TGTGCCAGCAGCTCCGGACTAGCGGGAAAAGGATACAATGAGCAGTTCTTC
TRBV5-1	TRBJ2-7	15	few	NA	CASSRLQGSGYEQYF	TGCGCCAGCAGCAGGCTACAGGGATCTGGCTACGAGCAGTACTTC